This T cell receptor beta chain was captured by sequencing in a study of blood T cells in healthy people across ages. Study background: When template switching was applied, about one barcoded beta molecule was captured per two T cells.

With a J-beta primer mix and a sample-barcoded 5' primer, a second PCR ran about 7 to 12 cycles. Per sample, CDR3-containing paired-end reads numbered at least 3 million. MiXCR was run by TCRdb on the 5' RACE reads, yielding one entry per CDR3 protein. The table includes about 570,000 distinct CDR3 sequences, roughly 28% detected once. Study-level results: Compared with aged donors, long-lived donors showed fewer expanded clones, suggesting selection.

CDR3 length: 14 residues. V was clipped by 5 bases and J by 2 bases, with 15 bases between them. Germline loops: CDR1 DFQATT, CDR2 SNEGSKA (reference sequence). Remarks on this clonotype: Antigen unknown.

Input material: blood. The rearrangement uses TRBV20-1 and TRBJ2-5; tentative D call: TRBD2 (5 bases). The receptor's source is a woman aged 65 to 85 in good health. This CDR3 reads CSAPKGSVQETQYF. DNA of the CDR3: TGCAGTGCTCCGAAAGGGAGCGTACAAGAGACCCAGTACTTC.